This TCR beta chain was sequenced during a study of T cell responses to AZD1222 COVID-19 vaccine. Findings and limits, study-wide: The study found vaccine-associated CD4 TCRs spanning spike, dominant at 160-218 and 743-854. Increased Spike-specific TCR breadth and depth were observed after two AZD1222 doses. The donor cohort was predominantly white British with a female majority, and clonal diversity may have been underestimated. Only after the peak T cell response were repertoires sampled.

Only in-frame clones appear in the TCRdb table, and some are missing; sequencing was by immunoSEQ multiplex PCR. This sample carries about 140,000 clones, 70% to 90% of them seen once, and the ten largest clones take about 4.9%. V was clipped by 2 bases and J by 7 bases, with 11 bases between them. This CDR3 has 13 amino acids. A word on this clone: Its antigen is as yet unknown.

This clonotype was obtained from an adult who received the MenACWY meningococcal vaccine as a control. Sequenced material: peripheral blood, taken 28 days after the second dose of the MenACWY control vaccine. This chain links TRBV12-3 or TRBV12-4 with TRBJ1-1; TRBD1 is a possible D gene (5 bases). CDR3 bases: TGTGCCAGCAGTTTATCTTTTACAGGTGAAGCTTTCTTT. Its translation is CASSLSFTGEAFF.